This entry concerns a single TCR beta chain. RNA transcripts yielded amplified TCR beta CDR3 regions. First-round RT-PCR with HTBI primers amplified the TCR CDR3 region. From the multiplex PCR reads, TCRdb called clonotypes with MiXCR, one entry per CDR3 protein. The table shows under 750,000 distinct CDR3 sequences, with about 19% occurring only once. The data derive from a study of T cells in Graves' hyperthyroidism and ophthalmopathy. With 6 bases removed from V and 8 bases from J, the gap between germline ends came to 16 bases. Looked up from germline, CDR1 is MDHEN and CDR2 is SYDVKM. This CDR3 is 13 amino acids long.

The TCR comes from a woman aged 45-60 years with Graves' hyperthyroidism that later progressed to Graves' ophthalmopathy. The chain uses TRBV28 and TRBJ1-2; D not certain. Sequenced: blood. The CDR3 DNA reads TGTGCCAGCAGCCGACGGGAACCGGTGGGCTACACCTTC. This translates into CASSRREPVGYTF.